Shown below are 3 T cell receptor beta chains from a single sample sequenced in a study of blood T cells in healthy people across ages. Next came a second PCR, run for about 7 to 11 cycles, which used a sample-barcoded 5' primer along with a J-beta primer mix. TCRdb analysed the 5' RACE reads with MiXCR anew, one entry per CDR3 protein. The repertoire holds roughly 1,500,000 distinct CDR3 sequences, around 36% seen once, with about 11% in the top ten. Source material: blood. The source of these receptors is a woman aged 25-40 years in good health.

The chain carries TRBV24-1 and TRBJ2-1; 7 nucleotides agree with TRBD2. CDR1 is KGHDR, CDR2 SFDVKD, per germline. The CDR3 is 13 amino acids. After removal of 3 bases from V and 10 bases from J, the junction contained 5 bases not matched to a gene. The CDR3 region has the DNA TGTGCCACCAGTGATGGACTAGACGGGGAGCAGTTCTTC. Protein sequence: CATSDGLDGEQFF.

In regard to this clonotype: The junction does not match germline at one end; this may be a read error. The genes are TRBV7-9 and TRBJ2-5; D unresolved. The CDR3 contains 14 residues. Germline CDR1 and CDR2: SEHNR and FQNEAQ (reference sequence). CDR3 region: CACSEMGSQETQYF. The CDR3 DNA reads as TGTGCCTGCAGTGAAATGGGATCCCAAGAGACCCAGTACTTC.

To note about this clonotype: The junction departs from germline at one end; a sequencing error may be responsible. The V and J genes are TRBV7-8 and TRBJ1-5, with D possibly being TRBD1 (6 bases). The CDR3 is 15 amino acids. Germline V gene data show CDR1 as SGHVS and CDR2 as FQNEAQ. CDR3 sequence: CACSPRQVSNQPQHF. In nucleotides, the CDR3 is TGTGCCTGCAGCCCCAGACAGGTTTCCAATCAGCCCCAGCATTTT.